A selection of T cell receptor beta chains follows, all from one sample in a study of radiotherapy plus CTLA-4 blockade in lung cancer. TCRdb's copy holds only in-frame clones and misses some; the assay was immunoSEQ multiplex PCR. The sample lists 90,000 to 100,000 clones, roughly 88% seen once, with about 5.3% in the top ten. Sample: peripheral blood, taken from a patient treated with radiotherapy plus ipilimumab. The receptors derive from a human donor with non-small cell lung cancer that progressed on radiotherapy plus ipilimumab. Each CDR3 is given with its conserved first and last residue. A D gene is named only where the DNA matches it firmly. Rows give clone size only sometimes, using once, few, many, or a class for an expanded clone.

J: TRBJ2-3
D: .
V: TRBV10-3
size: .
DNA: TGTGCCATCAGTGAGTCCGATAGCGGCCCAGATACGCAGTATTTT
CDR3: CAISESDSGPDTQYF

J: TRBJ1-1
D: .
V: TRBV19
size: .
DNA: TGTGCCAGTAGTATAGTCGCCAGGAAGAAAGTCGAAGCTTTCTTT
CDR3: CASSIVARKKVEAFF

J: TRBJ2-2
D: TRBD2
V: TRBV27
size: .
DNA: TGTGCCAGCAGCATAGCGGGAGGAGGGACCGGGGAGCTGTTTTTT
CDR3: CASSIAGGGTGELFF

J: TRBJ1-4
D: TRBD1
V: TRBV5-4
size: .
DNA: TGTGCCAGCAGCTTGGCCAGGACAGGGACGGTCGCGGGAAAACTGTTTTTT
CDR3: CASSLARTGTVAGKLFF

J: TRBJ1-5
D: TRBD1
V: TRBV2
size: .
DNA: TGTGCCAGCGGTGGGACAGGGGTACAGCCCCAGCATTTT
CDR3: CASGGTGVQPQHF

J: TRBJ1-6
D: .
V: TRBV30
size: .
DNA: TGTGCCTGGAGCGCGGACAGTACCTCCTATAATTCACCCCTCCACTTT
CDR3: CAWSADSTSYNSPLHF

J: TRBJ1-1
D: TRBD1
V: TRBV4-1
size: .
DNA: TGCGCCAGCAGCCGGCCAGGGGGTAGTGACACTGAAGCTTTCTTT
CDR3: CASSRPGGSDTEAFF

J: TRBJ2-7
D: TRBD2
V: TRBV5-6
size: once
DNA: TGTGCCAGCAGCCCCGGGGGGAGGAGCGAGCAGTACTTC
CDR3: CASSPGGRSEQYF

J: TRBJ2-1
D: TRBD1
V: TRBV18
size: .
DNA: TGTGCCAGCTCTCGACAGGGTTCCTACAATGAGCAGTTCTTC
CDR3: CASSRQGSYNEQFF

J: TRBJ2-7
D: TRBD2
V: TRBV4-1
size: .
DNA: TGCGCCAGCAGCCAAGTCCCCTTAGCGGGAGGGAGCTACGAGCAGTACTTC
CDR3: CASSQVPLAGGSYEQYF

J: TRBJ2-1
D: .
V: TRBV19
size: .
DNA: TGTGCCAGTAGTTCGAAGGGACTGCCCTACTTCAATGAGCAGTTCTTC
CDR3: CASSSKGLPYFNEQFF

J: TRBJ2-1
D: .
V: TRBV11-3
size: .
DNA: TGTGCCAGCAGCCCAGGGGCGGGAGTCGGCTATGAGCAGTTCTTC
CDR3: CASSPGAGVGYEQFF

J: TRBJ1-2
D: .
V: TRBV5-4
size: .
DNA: TGTGCCAGCAGCTTGGGGCAGCCCCACTATGGCTACACCTTC
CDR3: CASSLGQPHYGYTF